This T cell receptor (beta chain) is drawn from a study of cytomegalovirus exposure and HLA in healthy donors. Findings and caveats of the study: High sensitivity and specificity were reportedly achieved when the classifier diagnosed cytomegalovirus status. The study found most TCR sequences rare, yet found some public TCRs in many donors.

A word on this clone: Its specificity is unknown.

PCR used 60 Vbeta primers and 13 Jbeta primers. Under the authors' procedure: Some 12 million shared chains were among the approximately 76 million unique TCR beta chains that a later analysis counted. Libraries were prepared by immunoSEQ multiplex PCR; TCRdb keeps only in-frame clonotypes and omits some of them. V, J and clone size reflect that table, while D and trimming were determined from the DNA. The sample contains approximately 190,000 clones, roughly four fifths of which appear only once. V was pared by 0 bases and J by 9 bases, with 14 bases between. Germline-derived CDR1 and CDR2 are SQVTM and ANQGSEA. The CDR3 totals 13 residues.

The rearrangement joins TRBV29-1 to TRBJ2-5; tentatively, D is TRBD1 (5 bases). Sequenced: PBMCs. The receptor was isolated from a woman in her forties or fifties in good health and CMV-seropositive. The CDR3 loop is CSVEENRPSAQYF. The CDR3 region has the DNA TGCAGCGTTGAAGAGAACAGGCCCTCGGCCCAGTACTTC. The full variable domain, its missing parts supplied by reference TRBV29-1 and TRBJ2-5, is SAVISQKPSRDICQRGTSLTIQCQVDSQVTMMFWYRQQPGQSLTLIATANQGSEATYESGFVIDKFPISRPNLTFSTLTVSNMSPEDSSIYLCSVEENRPSAQYFGPGTRLLVL.